Below, 28 T cell receptor beta chains from the same sample are listed, as sequenced in a study of synovial regulatory T cells in juvenile arthritis. Study conclusions and caveats: Compared with other blood Treg cells, inflammation-associated Treg cells had reduced TCR diversity.

The table came from immunoSEQ multiplex PCR; TCRdb's copy has only in-frame clones and leaves some out. This repertoire includes approximately 10,000 clones. These receptors lack a known antigen. The sample consisted of Treg cells from blood. Subset of the sample: HLA-DR+ inflammation-associated blood Treg cells. The receptors come from a donor aged 2-29 years with juvenile idiopathic arthritis.

The rearrangement links TRBV6-4 to TRBJ1-1. The CDR3 has 16 residues. No DNA is recorded. The germline V gene encodes CDR1 MRHNA and CDR2 SNTAGT. CDR3: CASSSQGAGMNTEAFF.

This chain uses TRBV28 with TRBJ1-3. The CDR3 sequence is 11 residues long. The coding DNA is unavailable. Looked up from germline, CDR1 is MDHEN and CDR2 is SYDVKM. The chain's CDR3 is CAATPGNTIYF.

This chain connects TRBV6-1 to TRBJ1-5. The CDR3 extends over 16 amino acids. A DNA sequence was not provided. Germline CDR1 is MNHNS and CDR2 is SASEGT. Here the CDR3 reads CASSELSVPRDQPQHF.

The chain links TRBV2 to TRBJ1-1; TCRdb's D gene call, TRBD1, goes unchecked for lack of DNA. The CDR3 runs 12 residues. Only the protein sequence is given. CDR1 and CDR2 (germline): SNHLY, FYNNEI. The CDR3 protein is CASRQDTGEAFF.

The J gene is TRBJ2-5, the V gene TRBV5-8; the TRBD1 assignment by TCRdb is unverifiable without DNA. The CDR3 length is 15 residues. The nucleotide record is missing. Germline CDR1 reads SGHTS; CDR2 reads YDEGEE. CDR3 in amino acids: CASSTADSLQETQYF.

This rearrangement joins TRBV4-1 to TRBJ2-2; there is no DNA to check the TCRdb D call of TRBD2. The CDR3 loop spans 14 amino acids. No DNA has been recorded. CDR1 is MGHRA and CDR2 is YSYEKL in the germline V gene. CDR3 protein: CASSRLILTGELFF.

The chain links TRBV19 to TRBJ1-2. The CDR3 runs 13 residues. No DNA is given. Germline-derived CDR1 and CDR2 are LNHDA and SQIVND (reference sequence). CDR3 residues: CASSIGGSYGYTF.

The chain combines TRBV5-1 with TRBJ1-2; TCRdb's assignment of TRBD1 cannot be checked, as there is no DNA. The CDR3 has 12 residues. Only the protein sequence is given. Per the germline V gene, CDR1 is SGHRS and CDR2 is YFSETQ. The CDR3: CASSLQGNGYTF. Full variable domain (rest looked up from reference TRBV5-1 and TRBJ1-2): KAGVTQTPRYLIKTRGQQVTLSCSPISGHRSVSWYQQTPGQGLQFLFEYFSETQRNKGNFPGRFSGRQFSNSRSEMNVSTLELGDSALYLCASSLQGNGYTFGSGTRLTVV.

CDR3 loop: CASSPSFGWNEQFF. V is TRBV11-2 and J is TRBJ2-1; TCRdb's assignment of TRBD2 cannot be checked, as there is no DNA. Germline CDR1 and CDR2: SGHAT and FQNNGV. The CDR3 runs 14 residues. The entry carries no DNA sequence.

The chain has TRBV7-9 and TRBJ2-5; TCRdb returns TRBD2, unconfirmable since there is no DNA. This CDR3 is 14 amino acids long. Only the protein is available. CDR1 and CDR2 (germline): SEHNR, FQNEAQ (reference sequence). CDR3 sequence reads: CASSQQLAPYEQYF. Complete variable domain (other parts from reference TRBV7-9 and TRBJ2-5): DTGVSQNPRHKITKRGQNVTFRCDPISEHNRLYWYRQTLGQGPEFLTYFQNEAQLEKSRLLSDRFSAERPKGSFSTLEIQRTEQGDSAMYLCASSQQLAPYEQYFGPGTRLLVL.

CDR3 residues: CASKKGLGPEAFF. This chain connects TRBV6-5 to TRBJ1-1. The CDR3 is made up of 13 amino acids. The record lacks a DNA sequence. In germline, CDR1 is MNHEY, CDR2 SVGAGI.

According to its frequency, this clone is medium-sized. The CDR3 region is CASQEYQETQYF. The chain carries TRBV6-6 and TRBJ2-5. CDR1 MNHNY and CDR2 SVGAGI come from the germline V gene (reference sequence). The CDR3 runs to 12 residues. No DNA has been recorded.

The chain recombines TRBV4-2 with TRBJ1-4; checking the TCRdb D call of TRBD1 is not possible without DNA. Germline V CDR1 and CDR2: LGHNA, YNFKEQ. The CDR3 totals 17 residues. No DNA has been recorded. This CDR3 is CASSQDYRGDLDEKLFF.

The V and J genes are TRBV29-1 and TRBJ1-1. The CDR3 has 12 residues. The entry carries no DNA sequence. Germline assignment: CDR1 SQVTM and CDR2 ANQGSEA. The CDR3 protein is CSVAPGDTEAFF.

V is TRBV27 and J is TRBJ2-7. Per germline, CDR1 MNHEY and CDR2 SMNVEV (reference sequence). This CDR3 comprises 11 residues. Only the protein sequence is given. This chain's CDR3 is CASSYSYEQYF.

The gene calls are TRBV5-8 and TRBJ2-1; the TCRdb call, TRBD2, lacks DNA for checking. The CDR3 is 18 residues long. The record lacks a DNA sequence. Germline CDR1 reads SGHTS; CDR2 reads YDEGEE. This CDR3 reads CASSEGLAGRSSYNEQFF. Using reference TRBV5-8 and TRBJ2-1 for the parts outside the CDR3, the full variable domain is EAGVTQSPTHLIKTRGQQATLRCSPISGHTSVYWYQQALGLGLQFLLWYDEGEERNRGNFPPRFSGRQFPNYSSELNVNALELEDSALYLCASSEGLAGRSSYNEQFFGPGTRLTVL.

V is TRBV30 and J is TRBJ2-5; as DNA is missing, the TRBD1 call by TCRdb cannot be tested. This CDR3 has 14 residues. The protein alone is recorded here. Germline V lookup: CDR1 GTSNPN, CDR2 SVGIG (reference sequence). The CDR3 sequence is CAWTEQGISYEQYF.

The J gene is TRBJ1-1, the V gene TRBV5-4; TCRdb returns TRBD1, unconfirmable since there is no DNA. Germline loops: CDR1 SGHNT, CDR2 YYREEE (reference sequence). CDR3 length: 16 residues. No DNA appears here. The CDR3 spells CASSKGQGEAYTEAFF.

The chain employs TRBV29-1 and TRBJ1-1. This CDR3 comprises 13 residues. No DNA is listed. CDR1 is SQVTM and CDR2 is ANQGSEA in the germline V gene. The CDR3 loop is CSPREREGTEAFF. The complete variable domain, with remaining parts taken from reference TRBV29-1 and TRBJ1-1, reads SAVISQKPSRDICQRGTSLTIQCQVDSQVTMMFWYRQQPGQSLTLIATANQGSEATYESGFVIDKFPISRPNLTFSTLTVSNMSPEDSSIYLCSPREREGTEAFFGQGTRLTVV.

By frequency, this clone is medium-sized. The chain has TRBV5-6 and TRBJ1-2. The V gene's germline CDR1 is SGHDT and CDR2 YYEEEE. The CDR3 extends over 16 amino acids. There is no recorded DNA. The CDR3 spells CASSPSRRGSYYGYTF.

J is TRBJ2-3 and V is TRBV5-4. CDR3 length: 12 residues. The coding DNA is unavailable. Germline V gene sequence: CDR1 SGHNT, CDR2 YYREEE (reference sequence). CDR3 sequence reads: CASSLEGATQYF.

The chain has TRBV25-1 and TRBJ2-2; absent DNA, TCRdb's TRBD1 call cannot be checked. This CDR3 comprises 14 residues. The DNA is not on file. Germline V gene lookup returns CDR1 MGHDK and CDR2 SYGVNS. CDR3 protein: CTSSGTGDTGELFF.

The rearrangement uses TRBV5-8 and TRBJ1-6. Germline CDR1 and CDR2: SGHTS and YDEGEE. This CDR3 has 15 amino acids. The DNA is unrecorded. The chain's CDR3 is CASTPPRLYNSPLHF.

This rearrangement joins TRBV5-1 to TRBJ2-5. Germline V lookup: CDR1 SGHRS, CDR2 YFSETQ. There are 12 residues in the CDR3. DNA was not recorded. The CDR3 reads CASSPMGETQYF.

The CDR3 region is CASSLPTSGSKITDTQYF. The V gene is TRBV28, the J gene TRBJ2-3; without DNA, the TCRdb call of TRBD2 cannot be checked. The germline V gene has CDR1 MDHEN and CDR2 SYDVKM. The length of the CDR3 is 18 residues. No DNA has been recorded. The full variable domain, rest sourced from reference TRBV28 and TRBJ2-3, is DVKVTQSSRYLVKRTGEKVFLECVQDMDHENMFWYRQDPGLGLRLIYFSYDVKMKEKGDIPEGYSVSREKKERFSLILESASTNQTSMYLCASSLPTSGSKITDTQYFGPGTRLTVL.

This clone is classed as medium-sized (0.01 to 0.1%) by frequency. The rearrangement links TRBV23-1 to TRBJ1-5; TCRdb indicates TRBD1, and absent DNA this call remains unverified. TRBV23-1 carries the ORF label, with uncertain function. The CDR3 runs 16 residues. A DNA sequence was not provided. CDR3 region: CASSQSRQGKDQPQHF.

The V gene is TRBV4-3, the J gene TRBJ2-5; no DNA is available, so the TRBD1 call from TCRdb remains unchecked. The germline CDR1 and CDR2 sequences are LGHNA and YSLEER. The CDR3 totals 16 residues. DNA is not on record. The chain's CDR3 is CASSSGQGEFGETQYF.

CDR3: CASSLVGPTGDIQYF. V is TRBV5-6 and J is TRBJ2-4; TCRdb indicates TRBD2, and absent DNA this call remains unverified. The germline gives CDR1 SGHDT, CDR2 YYEEEE. The CDR3 has 15 amino acids. No DNA has been recorded. The variable domain in full, with the rest retrieved from reference TRBV5-6 and TRBJ2-4, is DAGVTQSPTHLIKTRGQQVTLRCSPKSGHDTVSWYQQALGQGPQFIFQYYEEEERQRGNFPDRFSGHQFPNYSSELNVNALLLGDSALYLCASSLVGPTGDIQYFGAGTRLSVL.